This TCR beta chain came from a study of T cell repertoires in cytomegalovirus infection. General observations from the study: Dominant in the ex vivo response were TCR beta clonotypes restricted by HLA-C and specific for CMV. Cumulative frequency (of public TCR beta family members) identified carriers of CMV plus the relevant HLA.

V gave up 8 bases and J gave up 1 base; unmatched junction bases: 8. The germline gives CDR1 LNHDA, CDR2 SQIVND (reference sequence). This CDR3 comprises 15 residues. Concerning this clonotype: Its target is unknown.

Using its own MiXCR run on the reads, TCRdb lists one record per CDR3 protein. Of approximately 500,000 distinct CDR3 sequences listed, 30% to 40% are singletons. The chain employs TRBV19 and TRBJ2-3; 8 bases line up with TRBD1. The receptor's source is a human donor in good health (CMV status not recorded). Some clones in this sample may be carry-over from other donors' samples. The specimen comprised cultured PBMCs, sampled from culture after CMV antigen stimulation. The CDR3 sequence: CASSAGGAGTDTQYF. CDR3 DNA sequence: TGTGCCAGTTCGGCAGGGGGCGCGGGCACAGATACGCAGTATTTT.